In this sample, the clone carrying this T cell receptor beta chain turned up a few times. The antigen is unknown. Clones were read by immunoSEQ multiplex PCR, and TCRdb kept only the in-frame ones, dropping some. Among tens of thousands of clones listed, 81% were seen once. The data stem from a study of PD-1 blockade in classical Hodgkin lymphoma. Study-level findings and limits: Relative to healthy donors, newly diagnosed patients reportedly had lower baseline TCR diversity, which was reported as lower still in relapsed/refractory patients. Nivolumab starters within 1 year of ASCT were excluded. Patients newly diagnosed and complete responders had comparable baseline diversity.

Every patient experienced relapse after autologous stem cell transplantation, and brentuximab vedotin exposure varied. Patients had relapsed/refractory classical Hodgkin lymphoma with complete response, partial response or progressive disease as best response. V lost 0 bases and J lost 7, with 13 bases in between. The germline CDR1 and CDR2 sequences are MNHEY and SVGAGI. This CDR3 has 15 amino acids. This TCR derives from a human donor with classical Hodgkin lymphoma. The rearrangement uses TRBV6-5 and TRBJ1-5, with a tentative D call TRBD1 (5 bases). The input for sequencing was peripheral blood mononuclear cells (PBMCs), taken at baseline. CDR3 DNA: TGTGCCAGCAGTTACTCGCACCGCGGGGGGCAGCCCCAGCATTTT. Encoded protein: CASSYSHRGGQPQHF.